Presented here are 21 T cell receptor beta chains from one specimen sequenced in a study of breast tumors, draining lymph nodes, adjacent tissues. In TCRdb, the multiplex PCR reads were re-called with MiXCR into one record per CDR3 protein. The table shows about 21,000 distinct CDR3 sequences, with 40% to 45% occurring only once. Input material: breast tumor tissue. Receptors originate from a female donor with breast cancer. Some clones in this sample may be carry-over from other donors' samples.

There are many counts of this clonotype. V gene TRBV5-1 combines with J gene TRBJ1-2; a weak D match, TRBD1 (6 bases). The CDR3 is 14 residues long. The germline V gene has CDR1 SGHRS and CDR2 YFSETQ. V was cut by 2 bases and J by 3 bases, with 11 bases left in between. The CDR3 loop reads CASSFQQGYYGYTF. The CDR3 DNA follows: TGCGCCAGCAGCTTTCAACAGGGATACTATGGCTACACCTTC.

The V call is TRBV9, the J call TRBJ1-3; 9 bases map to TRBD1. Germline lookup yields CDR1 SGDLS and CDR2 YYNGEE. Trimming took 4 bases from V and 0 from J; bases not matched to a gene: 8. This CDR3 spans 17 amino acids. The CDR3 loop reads CASSTTDRGFSGNTIYF. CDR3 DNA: TGTGCCAGCAGCACGACTGACAGGGGGTTCTCTGGAAACACCATATATTTT.

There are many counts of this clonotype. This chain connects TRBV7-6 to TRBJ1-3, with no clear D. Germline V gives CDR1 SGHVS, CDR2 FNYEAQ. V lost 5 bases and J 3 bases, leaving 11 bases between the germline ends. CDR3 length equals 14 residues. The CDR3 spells CASSLSAGGNTIYF. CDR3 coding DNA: TGTGCCAGCAGCCTCTCCGCGGGTGGAAACACCATATATTTT.

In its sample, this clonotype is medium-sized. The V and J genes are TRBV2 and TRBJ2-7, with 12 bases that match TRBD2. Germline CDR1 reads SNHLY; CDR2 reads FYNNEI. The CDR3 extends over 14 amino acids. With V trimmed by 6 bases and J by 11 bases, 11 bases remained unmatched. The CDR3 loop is CASSRLAGVAGEYF. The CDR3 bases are TGTGCCAGCAGCAGACTAGCGGGAGTGGCCGGGGAGTACTTC.

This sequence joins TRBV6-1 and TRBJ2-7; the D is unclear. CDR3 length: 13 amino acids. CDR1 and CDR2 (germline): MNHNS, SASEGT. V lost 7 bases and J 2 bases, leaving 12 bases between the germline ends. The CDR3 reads CASTRHRTYEQYF. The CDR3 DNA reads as TGTGCCAGCACCAGACACAGAACCTACGAGCAGTACTTC.

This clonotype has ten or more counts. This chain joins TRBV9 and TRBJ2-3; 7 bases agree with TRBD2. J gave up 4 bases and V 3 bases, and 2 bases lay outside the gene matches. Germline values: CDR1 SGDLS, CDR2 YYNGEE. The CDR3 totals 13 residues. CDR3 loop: CASSGGGADTQYF. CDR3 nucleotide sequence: TGTGCCAGCAGCGGGGGGGGTGCAGATACGCAGTATTTT.

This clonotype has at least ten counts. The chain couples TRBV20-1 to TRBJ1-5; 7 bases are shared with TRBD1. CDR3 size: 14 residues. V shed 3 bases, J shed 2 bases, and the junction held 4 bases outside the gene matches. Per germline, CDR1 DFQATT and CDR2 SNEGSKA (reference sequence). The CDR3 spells CSASQGTGNQPQHF. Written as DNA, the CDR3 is TGCAGTGCTAGTCAAGGGACAGGCAATCAGCCCCAGCATTTT.

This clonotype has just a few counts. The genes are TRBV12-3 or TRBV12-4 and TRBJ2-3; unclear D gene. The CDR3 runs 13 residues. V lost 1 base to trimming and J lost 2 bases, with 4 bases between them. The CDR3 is CASSLGVTDTQYF. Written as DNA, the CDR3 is TGTGCCAGCAGTTTAGGCGTCACAGATACGCAGTATTTT.

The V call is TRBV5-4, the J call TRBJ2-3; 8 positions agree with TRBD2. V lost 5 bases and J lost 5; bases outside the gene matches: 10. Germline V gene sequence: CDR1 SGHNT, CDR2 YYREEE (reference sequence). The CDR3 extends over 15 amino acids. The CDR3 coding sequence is TGTGCCAGCAGTGTTGGTGGGCTAGCGGGAGATACGCAGTATTTT. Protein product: CASSVGGLAGDTQYF.

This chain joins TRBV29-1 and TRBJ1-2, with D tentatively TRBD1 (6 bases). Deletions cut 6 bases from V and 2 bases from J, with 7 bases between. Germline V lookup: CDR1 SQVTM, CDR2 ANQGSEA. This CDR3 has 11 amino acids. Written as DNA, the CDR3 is TGCAGCGTAGACAGGAACTATGGCTACACCTTC. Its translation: CSVDRNYGYTF.

The CDR3 loop is CASSPSQSSGNTIYF. Written as DNA, the CDR3 is TGTGCCAGCTCACCAAGTCAGTCCTCTGGAAACACCATATATTTT. The chain carries TRBV18 and TRBJ1-3; D unclear. V lost 2 bases and J lost 0, with 8 bases in between. Looked up from germline, CDR1 is KGHSH and CDR2 is LQKENI. The CDR3 sequence is 15 residues long.

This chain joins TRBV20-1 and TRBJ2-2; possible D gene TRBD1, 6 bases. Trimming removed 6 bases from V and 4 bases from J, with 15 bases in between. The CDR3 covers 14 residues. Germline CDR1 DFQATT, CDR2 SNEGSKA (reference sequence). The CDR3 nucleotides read TGCAGTGCATACGACAGGAAGTTCACCGGGGAGCTGTTTTTT. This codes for CSAYDRKFTGELFF.

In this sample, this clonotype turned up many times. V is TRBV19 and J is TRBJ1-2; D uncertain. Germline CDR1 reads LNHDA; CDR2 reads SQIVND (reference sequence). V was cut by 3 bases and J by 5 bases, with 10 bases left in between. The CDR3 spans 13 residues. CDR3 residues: CASSIGRPYGYTF. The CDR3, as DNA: TGTGCCAGTAGTATCGGCAGACCGTATGGCTACACCTTC.

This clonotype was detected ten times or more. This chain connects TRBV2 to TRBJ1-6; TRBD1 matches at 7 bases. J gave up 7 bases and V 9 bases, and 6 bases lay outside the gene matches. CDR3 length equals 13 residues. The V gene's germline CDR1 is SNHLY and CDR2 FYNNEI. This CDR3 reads CASSGQWNSPLHF. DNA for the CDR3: TGTGCCAGTTCGGGACAGTGGAATTCACCCCTCCACTTT.

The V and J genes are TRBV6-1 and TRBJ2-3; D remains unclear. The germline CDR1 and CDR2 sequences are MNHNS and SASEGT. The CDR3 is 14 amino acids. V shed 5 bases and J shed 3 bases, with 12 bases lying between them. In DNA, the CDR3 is TGTGCCAGCAGTCTGGGCAGAAATACAGATACGCAGTATTTT. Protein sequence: CASSLGRNTDTQYF.

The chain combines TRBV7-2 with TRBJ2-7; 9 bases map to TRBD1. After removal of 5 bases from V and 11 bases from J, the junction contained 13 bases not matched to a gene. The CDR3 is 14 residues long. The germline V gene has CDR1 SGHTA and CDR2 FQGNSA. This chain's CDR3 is CASSTRGQGYLEYF. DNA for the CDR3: TGTGCCAGCAGCACCCGGGGACAGGGCTACCTGGAGTACTTC.

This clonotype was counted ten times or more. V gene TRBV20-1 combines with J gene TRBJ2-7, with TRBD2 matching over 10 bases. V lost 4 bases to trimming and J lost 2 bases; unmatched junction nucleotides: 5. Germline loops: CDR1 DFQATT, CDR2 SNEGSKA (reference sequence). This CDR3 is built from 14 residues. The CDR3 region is CSAISGGIPYEQYF. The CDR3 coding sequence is TGCAGTGCTATTAGCGGGGGGATCCCCTACGAGCAGTACTTC.

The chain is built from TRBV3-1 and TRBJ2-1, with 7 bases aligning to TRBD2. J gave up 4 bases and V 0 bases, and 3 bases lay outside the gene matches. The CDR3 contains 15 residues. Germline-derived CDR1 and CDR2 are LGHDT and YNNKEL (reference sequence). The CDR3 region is CASSQDNGGYNEQFF. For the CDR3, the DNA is TGTGCCAGCAGCCAAGATAACGGGGGGTACAATGAGCAGTTCTTC.

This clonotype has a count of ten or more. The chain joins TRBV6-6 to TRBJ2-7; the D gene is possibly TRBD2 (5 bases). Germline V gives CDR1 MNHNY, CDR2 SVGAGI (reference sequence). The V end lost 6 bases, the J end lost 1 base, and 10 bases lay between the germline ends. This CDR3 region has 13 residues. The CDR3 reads CASSGGRSYEQYF. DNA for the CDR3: TGTGCCAGCAGCGGTGGGAGATCCTACGAGCAGTACTTC.

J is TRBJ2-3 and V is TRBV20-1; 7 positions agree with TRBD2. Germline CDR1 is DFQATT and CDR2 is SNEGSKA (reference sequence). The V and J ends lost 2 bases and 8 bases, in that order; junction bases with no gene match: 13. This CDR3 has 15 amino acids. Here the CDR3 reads CSARYHASGPGTQYF. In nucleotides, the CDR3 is TGCAGTGCTAGATATCACGCTAGCGGCCCGGGTACGCAGTATTTT.

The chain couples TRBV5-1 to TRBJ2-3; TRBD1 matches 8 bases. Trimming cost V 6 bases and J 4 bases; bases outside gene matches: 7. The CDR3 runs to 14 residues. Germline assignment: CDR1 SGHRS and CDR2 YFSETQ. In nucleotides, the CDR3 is TGCGCCAGCACGGTCAGGGGGCGAGCAGATACGCAGTATTTT. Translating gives CASTVRGRADTQYF.